Below are 8 T cell receptor beta chains sequenced from a single sample in a study of blood T cells in healthy people across ages. Primers used in a second PCR of roughly 6 to 11 cycles were a sample-barcoded 5' primer and a J-beta primer mix. Via MiXCR, TCRdb re-called the 5' RACE reads, giving one row per CDR3 protein. The profile shows about 680,000 distinct CDR3 sequences, about 52% of them singletons. Sample: blood. All receptors derive from a woman aged 55-69 years in good health.

The chain recombines TRBV29-1 with TRBJ2-1; possibly TRBD2 for D (7 bases). Gene TRBJ2-7 matches the end of the DNA better, so the J call may be wrong. CDR1 and CDR2 (germline): SQVTM, ANQGSEA. CDR3 length: 14 amino acids. CDR3 residues: CSVKGGYDYNEQYF. In nucleotides, the CDR3 is TGCAGCGTTAAGGGGGGGTATGACTACAATGAGCAGTACTTC.

V and J are TRBV6-6 and TRBJ2-5; TRBD2 matches at 11 bases. Looked up from germline, CDR1 is MNHNY and CDR2 is SVGAGI (reference sequence). The CDR3 is 14 residues long. V shed 6 bases, J shed 2 bases, and the junction held 2 bases outside the gene matches. The chain's CDR3 is CASRRLAGQETQYF. CDR3 nucleotides: TGTGCCAGCAGACGACTAGCGGGGCAAGAGACCCAGTACTTC.

The count of this clonotype is one. This chain links TRBV20-1 with TRBJ2-1, with 9 nucleotides matching TRBD2. This CDR3 comprises 15 residues. Germline V lookup: CDR1 DFQATT, CDR2 SNEGSKA (reference sequence). With V trimmed by 3 bases and J by 8 bases, 11 bases remained unmatched. The CDR3 here is CSASHPSGADHEQFF. The CDR3 coding sequence is TGCAGTGCTAGTCACCCTAGCGGGGCGGACCATGAGCAGTTCTTC.

This clonotype was seen a few times. V is TRBV6-5 and J is TRBJ2-7, with 10 bases matching TRBD2. The J call is uncertain, as TRBJ2-5 better fits the DNA end. The CDR3 spans 14 residues. Germline assignment: CDR1 MNHEY and CDR2 SVGAGI. Here the CDR3 DNA reads TGTGCCAGCAGCATAATAGCGGGAGGCGAGACCCAGTACTTC. Amino acids: CASSIIAGGETQYF.

Comment on this clonotype: Its ends do not fully match the called genes, so a read error is possible. This chain uses TRBV2 with TRBJ1-1; no definite D call. The V gene's germline CDR1 is SNHLY and CDR2 FYNNEI. The CDR3 totals 13 residues. The CDR3 reads CASSADRTTETFF. Here the CDR3 DNA reads TGTGCCAGCAGTGCGGACCGCACCACTGAAACTTTCTTT.

The chain links TRBV7-9 to TRBJ2-1, with 8 bases identical to TRBD2. The J call may be incorrect, as the DNA end agrees better with TRBJ2-7. Germline V gene lookup returns CDR1 SEHNR and CDR2 FQNEAQ (reference sequence). This CDR3 is built from 15 residues. The CDR3, as DNA: TGTGCCAGCAGTCCTCGGGGGGGGACCTACAATGAGCAGTACTTC. This gives the protein CASSPRGGTYNEQYF.

The J gene is TRBJ2-1, the V gene TRBV20-1, with D uncertain. Deletions cut 0 bases from V and 5 bases from J, with 11 bases between. The germline gives CDR1 DFQATT, CDR2 SNEGSKA (reference sequence). This CDR3 is built from 14 residues. The CDR3 region is CSARDLRRDNEQFF. The CDR3 region has the DNA TGCAGTGCTAGAGATCTTCGACGAGACAATGAGCAGTTCTTC.

The count of this clonotype is one. J is TRBJ2-7 and V is TRBV20-1; D might be TRBD2 (6 bases). The V end was cut by 8 bases, the J end by 5 bases, with 16 bases between. Germline V lookup: CDR1 DFQATT, CDR2 SNEGSKA (reference sequence). The CDR3 length is 12 residues. CDR3 region: CSYIRRGDEQYF. The DNA for the CDR3 is TGCAGTTATATCAGGAGGGGCGACGAGCAGTACTTC.